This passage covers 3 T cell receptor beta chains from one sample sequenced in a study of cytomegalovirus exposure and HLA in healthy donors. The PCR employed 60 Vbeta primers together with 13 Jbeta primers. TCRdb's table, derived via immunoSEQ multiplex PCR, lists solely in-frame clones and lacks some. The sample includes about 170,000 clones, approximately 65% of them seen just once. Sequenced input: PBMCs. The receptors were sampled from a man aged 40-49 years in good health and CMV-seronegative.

The CDR3: CATSRIGQATGELFF. The CDR3 DNA sequence: TGTGCCACCAGCAGAATCGGACAGGCTACCGGGGAGCTGTTTTTT. The chain has TRBV15 and TRBJ2-2, with 7 bases lining up with TRBD1. The CDR3 runs 15 residues. With V trimmed by 2 bases and J by 5 bases, 5 bases remained unmatched. In germline, CDR1 is LNHNV, CDR2 YYDKDF (reference sequence). Supplemented by reference TRBV15 and TRBJ2-2, the full variable domain reads DAMVIQNPRYQVTQFGKPVTLSCSQTLNHNVMYWYQQKSSQAPKLLFHYYDKDFNNEADTPDNFQSRRPNTSFCFLDIRSPGLGDTAMYLCATSRIGQATGELFFGEGSRLTVL.

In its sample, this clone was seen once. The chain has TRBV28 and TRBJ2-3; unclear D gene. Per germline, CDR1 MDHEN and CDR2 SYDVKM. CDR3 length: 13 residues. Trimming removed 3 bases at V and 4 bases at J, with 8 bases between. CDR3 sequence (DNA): TGTGCCAGCAGTTTCAGCGACCCAGATACGCAGTATTTT. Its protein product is CASSFSDPDTQYF.

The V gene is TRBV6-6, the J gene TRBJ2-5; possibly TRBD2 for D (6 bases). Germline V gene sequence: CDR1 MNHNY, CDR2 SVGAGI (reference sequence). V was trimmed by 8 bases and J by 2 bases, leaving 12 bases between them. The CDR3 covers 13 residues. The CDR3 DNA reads TGTGCCAGCGGCGGGGCATCGCAAGAGACCCAGTACTTC. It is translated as CASGGASQETQYF.